The present TCR beta chain was sequenced within a study of monozygotic twins with inflammatory bowel disease. Reprocessing the 5' RACE reads, TCRdb reports a single entry for every CDR3 protein and omits DNA. The sample totals 330,000 or so distinct CDR3 sequences. The TCR was taken from a human donor with ulcerative colitis or Crohn's disease, or a healthy co-twin of an affected twin (not recorded which). The sample consisted of blood.

CDR3 sequence: CASSFGTANEQFF. The chain employs TRBV7-2 and TRBJ2-1; without DNA, the TCRdb call of TRBD2 cannot be checked. The CDR3 is 13 amino acids. Per the germline V gene, CDR1 is SGHTA and CDR2 is FQGNSA.